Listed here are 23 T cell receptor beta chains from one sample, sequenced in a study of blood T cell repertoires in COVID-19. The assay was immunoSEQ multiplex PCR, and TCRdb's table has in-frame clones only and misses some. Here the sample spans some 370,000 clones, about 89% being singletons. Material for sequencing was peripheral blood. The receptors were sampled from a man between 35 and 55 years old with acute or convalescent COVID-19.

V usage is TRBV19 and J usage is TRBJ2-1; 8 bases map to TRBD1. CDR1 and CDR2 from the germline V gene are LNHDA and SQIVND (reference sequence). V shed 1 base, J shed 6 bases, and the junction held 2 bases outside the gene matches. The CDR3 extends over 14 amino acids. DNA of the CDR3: TGTGCCAGTAGTATAGTCACAGGGGGCAATGAGCAGTTCTTC. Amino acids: CASSIVTGGNEQFF.

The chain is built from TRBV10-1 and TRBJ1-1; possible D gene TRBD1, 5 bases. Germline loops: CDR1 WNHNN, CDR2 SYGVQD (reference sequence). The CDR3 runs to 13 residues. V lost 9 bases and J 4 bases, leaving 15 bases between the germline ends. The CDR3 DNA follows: TGCGCCAGGGGGGGGGATGTAGGCACTGAAGCTTTCTTT. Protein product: CARGGDVGTEAFF.

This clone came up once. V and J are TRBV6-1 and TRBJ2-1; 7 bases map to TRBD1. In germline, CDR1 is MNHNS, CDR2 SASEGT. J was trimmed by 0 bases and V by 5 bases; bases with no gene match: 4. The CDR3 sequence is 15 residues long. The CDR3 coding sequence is TGTGCCAGCAGTTTCCAGGGGGACTCCTACAATGAGCAGTTCTTC. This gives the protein CASSFQGDSYNEQFF.

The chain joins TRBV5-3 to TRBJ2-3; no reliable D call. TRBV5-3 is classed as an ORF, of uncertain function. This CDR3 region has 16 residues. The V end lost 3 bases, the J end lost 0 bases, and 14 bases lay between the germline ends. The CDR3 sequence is CARSCPKSSSTDTQYF. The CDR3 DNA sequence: TGTGCCAGAAGCTGCCCGAAGAGCTCTAGCACAGATACGCAGTATTTT.

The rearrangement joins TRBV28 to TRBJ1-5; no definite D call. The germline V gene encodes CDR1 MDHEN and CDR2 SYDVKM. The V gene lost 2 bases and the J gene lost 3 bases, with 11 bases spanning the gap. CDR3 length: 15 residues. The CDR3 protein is CASSLAPGYNQPQHF. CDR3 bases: TGTGCCAGCAGTTTAGCCCCGGGGTACAATCAGCCCCAGCATTTT.

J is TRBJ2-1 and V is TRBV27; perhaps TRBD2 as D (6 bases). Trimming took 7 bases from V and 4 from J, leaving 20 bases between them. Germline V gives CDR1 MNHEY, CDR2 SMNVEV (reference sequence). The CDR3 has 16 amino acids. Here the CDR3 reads CASTFLRGGTYNEQFF. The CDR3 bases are TGTGCCAGCACTTTCCTCCGGGGCGGGACGTACAATGAGCAGTTCTTC.

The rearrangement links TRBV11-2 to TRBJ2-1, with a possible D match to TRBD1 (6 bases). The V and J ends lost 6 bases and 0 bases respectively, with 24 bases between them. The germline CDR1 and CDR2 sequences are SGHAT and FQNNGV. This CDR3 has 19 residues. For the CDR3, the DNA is TGTGCCAGCAGTCCAGGGGCAGGAGACCCAAGGAGCTCCTACAATGAGCAGTTCTTC. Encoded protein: CASSPGAGDPRSSYNEQFF.

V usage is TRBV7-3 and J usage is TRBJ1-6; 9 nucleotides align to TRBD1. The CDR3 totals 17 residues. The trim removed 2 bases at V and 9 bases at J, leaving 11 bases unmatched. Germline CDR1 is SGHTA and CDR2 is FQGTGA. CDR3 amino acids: CASSLHPPTGGSSPLHF. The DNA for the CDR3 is TGTGCCAGCAGCTTACACCCGCCGACAGGGGGTAGTTCACCCCTCCACTTT.

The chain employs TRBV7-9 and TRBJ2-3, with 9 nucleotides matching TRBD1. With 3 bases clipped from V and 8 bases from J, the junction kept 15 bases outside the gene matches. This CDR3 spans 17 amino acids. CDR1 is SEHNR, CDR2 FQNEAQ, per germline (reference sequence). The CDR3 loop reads CASSFVTGGIIVGTQYF. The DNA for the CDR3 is TGTGCCAGCAGCTTCGTGACAGGGGGAATTATCGTTGGTACGCAGTATTTT. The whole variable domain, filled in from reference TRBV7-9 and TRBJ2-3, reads DTGVSQNPRHKITKRGQNVTFRCDPISEHNRLYWYRQTLGQGPEFLTYFQNEAQLEKSRLLSDRFSAERPKGSFSTLEIQRTEQGDSAMYLCASSFVTGGIIVGTQYFGPGTRLTVL.

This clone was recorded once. The DNA of the CDR3 is TGTGCCAGTAGCTCCCGACAGGGGTTAAGTTATGGCTACACCTTC. As protein: CASSSRQGLSYGYTF. The chain recombines TRBV19 with TRBJ1-2; TRBD1 matches 8 bases. The CDR3 length is 15 residues. J lost 5 bases, V lost 6 bases, and 11 bases had no gene match. Looked up from germline, CDR1 is LNHDA and CDR2 is SQIVND (reference sequence). The whole variable domain, filled in from reference TRBV19 and TRBJ1-2, reads DGGITQSPKYLFRKEGQNVTLSCEQNLNHDAMYWYRQDPGQGLRLIYYSQIVNDFQKGDIAEGYSVSREKKESFPLTVTSAQKNPTAFYLCASSSRQGLSYGYTFGSGTRLTVV.

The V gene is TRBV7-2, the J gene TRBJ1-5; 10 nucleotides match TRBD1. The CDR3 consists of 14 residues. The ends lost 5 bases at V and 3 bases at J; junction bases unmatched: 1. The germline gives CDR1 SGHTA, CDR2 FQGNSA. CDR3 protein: CASSGTGDNQPQHF. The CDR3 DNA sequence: TGTGCCAGCAGCGGGACAGGGGACAATCAGCCCCAGCATTTT.

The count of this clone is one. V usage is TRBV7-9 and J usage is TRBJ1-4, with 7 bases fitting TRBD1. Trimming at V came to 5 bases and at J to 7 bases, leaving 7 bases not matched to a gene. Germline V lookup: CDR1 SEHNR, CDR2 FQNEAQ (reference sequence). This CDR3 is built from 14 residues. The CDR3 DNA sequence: TGTGCCAGCAGCAGGACAGGAATGGGTGAAAAACTGTTTTTT. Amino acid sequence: CASSRTGMGEKLFF.

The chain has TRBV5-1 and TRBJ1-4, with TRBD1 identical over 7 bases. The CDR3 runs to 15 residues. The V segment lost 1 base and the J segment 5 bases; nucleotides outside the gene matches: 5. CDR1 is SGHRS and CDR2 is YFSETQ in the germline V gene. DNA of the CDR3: TGCGCCAGCAGCTTGTCGGGCAGGGGGAATGAAAAACTGTTTTTT. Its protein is CASSLSGRGNEKLFF.

The CDR3, as DNA: TGTGCCAGCAGTTCTCCGGGACAGGGTTTGACTGAAGCTTTCTTT. Its translation: CASSSPGQGLTEAFF. The chain combines TRBV27 with TRBJ1-1; 9 bases line up with TRBD1. The germline V gene has CDR1 MNHEY and CDR2 SMNVEV (reference sequence). The CDR3 runs to 15 residues. Losses at the gene ends were 4 bases for V and 5 bases for J; bases not matched to a gene: 8.

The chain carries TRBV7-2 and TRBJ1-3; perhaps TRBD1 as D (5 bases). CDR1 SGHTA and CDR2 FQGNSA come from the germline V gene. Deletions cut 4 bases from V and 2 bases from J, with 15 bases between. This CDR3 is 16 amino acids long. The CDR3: CASSSRVGGTGNTIYF. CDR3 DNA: TGTGCCAGCAGCTCTCGCGTGGGGGGAACTGGAAACACCATATATTTT. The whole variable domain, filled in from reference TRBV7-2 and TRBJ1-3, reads GAGVSQSPSNKVTEKGKDVELRCDPISGHTALYWYRQSLGQGLEFLIYFQGNSAPDKSGLPSDRFSAERTGGSVSTLTIQRTQQEDSAVYLCASSSRVGGTGNTIYFGEGSWLTVV.

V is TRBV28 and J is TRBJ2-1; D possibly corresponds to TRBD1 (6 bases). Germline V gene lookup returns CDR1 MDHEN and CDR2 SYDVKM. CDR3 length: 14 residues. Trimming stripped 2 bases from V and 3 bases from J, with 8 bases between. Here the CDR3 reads CASSLDRFYNEQFF. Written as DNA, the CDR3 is TGTGCCAGCAGTTTAGACAGGTTCTACAATGAGCAGTTCTTC.

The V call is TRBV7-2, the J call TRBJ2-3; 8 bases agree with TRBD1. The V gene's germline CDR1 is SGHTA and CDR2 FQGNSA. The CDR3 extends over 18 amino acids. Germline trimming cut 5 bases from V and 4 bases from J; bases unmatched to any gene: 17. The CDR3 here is CASSPNPPGGQGADTQYF. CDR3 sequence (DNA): TGTGCCAGCAGCCCCAACCCGCCCGGTGGACAGGGTGCAGATACGCAGTATTTT.

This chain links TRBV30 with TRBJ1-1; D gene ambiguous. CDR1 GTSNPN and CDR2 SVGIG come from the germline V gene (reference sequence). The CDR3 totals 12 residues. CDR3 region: CGALALNTEAFF. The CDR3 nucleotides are TGTGGAGCGCTGGCGCTGAACACTGAAGCTTTCTTT.

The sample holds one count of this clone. The CDR3 DNA is TGCGCCAGCAGCCAATACGCGGGAGTCGGAACAGATACGCAGTATTTT. Translation gives CASSQYAGVGTDTQYF. This sequence joins TRBV4-1 and TRBJ2-3, with 7 bases lining up with TRBD2. The V gene end was trimmed by 2 bases and the J gene end by 3 bases; junction bases not matched to a gene: 8. CDR1 MGHRA and CDR2 YSYEKL come from the germline V gene. The CDR3 spans 16 residues.

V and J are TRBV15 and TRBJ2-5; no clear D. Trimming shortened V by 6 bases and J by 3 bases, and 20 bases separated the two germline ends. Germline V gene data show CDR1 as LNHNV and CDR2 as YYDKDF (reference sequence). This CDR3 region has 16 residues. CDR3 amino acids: CATRDKPSAGKETQYF. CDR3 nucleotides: TGTGCCACCAGAGATAAGCCCTCGGCAGGTAAAGAGACCCAGTACTTC.

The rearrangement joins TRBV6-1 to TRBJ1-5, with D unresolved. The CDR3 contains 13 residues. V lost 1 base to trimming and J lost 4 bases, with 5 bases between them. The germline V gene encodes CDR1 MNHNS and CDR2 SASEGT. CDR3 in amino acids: CASSEGSNQPQHF. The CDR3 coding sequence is TGTGCCAGCAGTGAAGGGAGTAATCAGCCCCAGCATTTT.

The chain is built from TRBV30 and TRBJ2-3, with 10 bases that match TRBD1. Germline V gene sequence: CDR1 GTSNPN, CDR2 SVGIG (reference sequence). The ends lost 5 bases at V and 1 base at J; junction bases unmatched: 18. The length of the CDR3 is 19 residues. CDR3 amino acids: CAWGLGTGDLLTGTDTQYF. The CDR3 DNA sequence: TGTGCCTGGGGACTAGGGACAGGGGACCTCCTTACCGGCACAGATACGCAGTATTTT.

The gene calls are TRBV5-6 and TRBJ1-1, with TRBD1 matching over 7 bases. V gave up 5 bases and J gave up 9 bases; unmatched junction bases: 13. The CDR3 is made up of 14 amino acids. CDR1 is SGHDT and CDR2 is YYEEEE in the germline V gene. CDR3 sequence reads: CASREQGTLHKAFF. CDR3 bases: TGTGCCAGCAGAGAACAGGGGACGCTACATAAAGCTTTCTTT.